Listed below are T cell receptor beta chains from one sample, sequenced in a study of neurological immune-mediated disorders. TCRdb passed the 5' RACE reads through MiXCR, listing each CDR3 protein once. Among 65,000 to 85,000 distinct CDR3 sequences, approximately 3.4% were seen once, and the ten largest hold 5.2%. Specimen: PBMCs. All receptors derive from a woman aged 50 to 60 with multiple sclerosis. CDR3s include the opening cysteine and the closing phenylalanine or tryptophan. A D gene is named only where the DNA matches it firmly. Clone size appears in some rows only: once, few, many, or a class for an expanded clone.

D,J,V,size,length,CDR3,DNA
TRBD1,TRBJ1-2,TRBV7-8,many,14,CASSLAGGLDGYTF,TGTGCCAGCAGCTTAGCAGGGGGCTTAGATGGCTACACCTTC
NA,TRBJ2-5,TRBV2,many,14,CASSEGQGGETQYF,TGTGCCAGCAGTGAGGGGCAGGGCGGAGAGACCCAGTACTTC
TRBD2,TRBJ2-5,TRBV19,many,15,CASRRTSGSSETQYF,TGTGCCAGTAGGAGGACTAGCGGGAGTTCCGAGACCCAGTACTTC
TRBD2,TRBJ2-3,TRBV5-6,many,16,CASSRPLAGGTDTQYF,TGTGCCAGCAGCCGCCCCCTAGCGGGGGGCACAGATACGCAGTATTTT
TRBD2,TRBJ2-1,TRBV27,many,14,CASSETGGHNEQFF,TGTGCCAGCAGTGAGACGGGAGGCCACAATGAGCAGTTCTTC
NA,TRBJ1-5,TRBV20-1,many,15,CSARDVGYSNQPQHF,TGCAGTGCTAGAGATGTGGGTTATAGCAATCAGCCCCAGCATTTT
NA,TRBJ1-4,TRBV20-1,many,18,CSAKVRRGWNSGGEKLFF,TGCAGTGCAAAAGTAAGGCGGGGGTGGAATTCCGGTGGCGAAAAACTGTTTTTT
TRBD2,TRBJ2-5,TRBV10-3,many,20,CAISDPTGRQTGLSQETQYF,TGTGCCATCAGTGACCCGACGGGACGTCAAACGGGACTATCTCAAGAGACCCAGTACTTC
TRBD2,TRBJ2-3,TRBV5-1,many,16,CASSLLAGGPTDTQYF,TGCGCCAGCAGTCTACTAGCGGGGGGGCCGACAGATACGCAGTATTTT
NA,TRBJ2-5,TRBV5-1,many,13,CASSLDAGETQYF,TGCGCCAGCAGCTTGGATGCTGGAGAGACCCAGTACTTC
TRBD2,TRBJ2-1,TRBV14,many,15,CASSQLAGGFNEQFF,TGTGCCAGCAGCCAGCTAGCGGGGGGCTTCAATGAGCAGTTCTTC
TRBD2,TRBJ2-3,TRBV20-1,many,14,CSAGSAGVTDTQYF,TGCAGTGCGGGTTCGGCGGGGGTCACAGATACGCAGTATTTT
NA,TRBJ2-6,TRBV6-4,NA,14,CASSAFSGANVLTF,TGTGCCAGCAGTGCATTCTCTGGGGCCAACGTCCTGACTTTC
NA,TRBJ2-3,TRBV27,many,13,CASSFSRRDTQYF,TGTGCCAGCAGTTTTTCAAGGAGAGATACGCAGTATTTT
NA,TRBJ1-5,TRBV20-1,many,24,CSARDDGWRPAWETGVNSNQPQHF,TGCAGTGCTAGAGATGATGGGTGGAGACCCGCGTGGGAGACGGGTGTAAATAGCAATCAGCCCCAGCATTTT
TRBD2,TRBJ2-1,TRBV20-1,many,16,CSLATRGLAKYNEQFF,TGCAGCCTTGCGACCCGGGGACTAGCGAAATACAATGAGCAGTTCTTC
TRBD1,TRBJ2-3,TRBV6-5,many,17,CASRKTAGQGRPDTQYF,TGTGCCAGCCGCAAGACGGCGGGACAGGGCCGGCCAGATACGCAGTATTTT
NA,TRBJ2-3,TRBV5-1,many,13,CASLHYGTDTQYF,TGCGCCAGCCTCCACTACGGCACAGATACGCAGTATTTT
NA,TRBJ1-5,TRBV7-3,many,14,CASSSGSSNQPQHF,TGTGCCAGCAGCTCCGGGAGTAGCAATCAGCCCCAGCATTTT
NA,TRBJ2-3,TRBV7-2,many,13,CASEEGGTDTQYF,TGTGCCAGCGAGGAGGGGGGCACAGATACGCAGTATTTT
NA,TRBJ2-1,TRBV7-8,NA,21,CASSFRRTETKYAGLYNEQFF,TGTGCCAGCAGCTTTAGGCGGACAGAGACGAAATACGCCGGTCTATACAATGAGCAGTTCTTC
NA,TRBJ1-5,TRBV5-6,many,14,CASSSDRYNQPQHF,TGTGCCAGCAGCTCGGACCGCTACAATCAGCCCCAGCATTTT
NA,TRBJ2-7,TRBV12-3/TRBV12-4,many,13,CASSARRGYEQYF,TGTGCCAGCAGTGCACGACGGGGTTACGAGCAGTACTTC